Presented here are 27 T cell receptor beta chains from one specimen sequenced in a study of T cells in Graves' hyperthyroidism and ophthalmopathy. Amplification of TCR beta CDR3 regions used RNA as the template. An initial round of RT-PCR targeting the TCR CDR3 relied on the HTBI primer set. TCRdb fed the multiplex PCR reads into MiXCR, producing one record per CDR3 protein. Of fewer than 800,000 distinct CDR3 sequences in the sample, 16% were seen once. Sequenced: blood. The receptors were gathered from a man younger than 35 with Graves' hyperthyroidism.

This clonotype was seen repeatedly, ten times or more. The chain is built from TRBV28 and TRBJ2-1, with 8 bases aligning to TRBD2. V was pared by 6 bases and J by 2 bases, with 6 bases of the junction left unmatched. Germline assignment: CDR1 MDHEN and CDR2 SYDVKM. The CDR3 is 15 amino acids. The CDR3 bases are TGTGCCAGCAGGCCCCCTAGCGGGCCCTACAATGAGCAGTTCTTC. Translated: CASRPPSGPYNEQFF.

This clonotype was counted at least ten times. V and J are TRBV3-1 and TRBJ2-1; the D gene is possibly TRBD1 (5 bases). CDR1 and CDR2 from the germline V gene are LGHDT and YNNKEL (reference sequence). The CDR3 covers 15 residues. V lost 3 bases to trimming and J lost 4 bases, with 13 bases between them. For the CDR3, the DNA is TGTGCCAGCAGCCACGAGACTCCAGGGTACAATGAGCAGTTCTTC. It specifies CASSHETPGYNEQFF.

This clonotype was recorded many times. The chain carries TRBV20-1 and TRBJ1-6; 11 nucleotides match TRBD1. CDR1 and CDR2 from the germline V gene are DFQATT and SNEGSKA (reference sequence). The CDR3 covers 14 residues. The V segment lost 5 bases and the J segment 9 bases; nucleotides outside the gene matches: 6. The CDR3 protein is CSARAGTGGSPLHF. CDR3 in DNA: TGCAGTGCTCGGGCCGGGACAGGGGGTTCACCCCTCCACTTT.

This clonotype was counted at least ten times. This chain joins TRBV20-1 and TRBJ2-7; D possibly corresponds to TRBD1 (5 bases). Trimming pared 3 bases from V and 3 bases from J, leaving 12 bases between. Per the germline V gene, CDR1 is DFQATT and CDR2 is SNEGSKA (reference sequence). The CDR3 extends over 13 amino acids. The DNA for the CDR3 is TGCAGTGCTAGCCGGCAGGGTGGCTACGAGCAGTACTTC. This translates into CSASRQGGYEQYF.

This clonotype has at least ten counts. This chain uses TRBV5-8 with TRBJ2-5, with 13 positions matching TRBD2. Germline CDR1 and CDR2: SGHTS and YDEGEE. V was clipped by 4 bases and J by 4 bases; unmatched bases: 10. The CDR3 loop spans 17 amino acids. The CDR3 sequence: CASSPLLRLAGGETQYF. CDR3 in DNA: TGTGCCAGCAGCCCTCTTCTACGACTAGCGGGAGGAGAGACCCAGTACTTC.

The CDR3 DNA follows: TGCAGCGTTCGAGGACTAGCAGGCGAGCAGTACTTC. Residues: CSVRGLAGEQYF. The V call is TRBV29-1, the J call TRBJ2-7; 8 bases are a match to TRBD2. The V segment lost 5 bases and the J segment 6 bases; nucleotides outside the gene matches: 6. Per germline, CDR1 SQVTM and CDR2 ANQGSEA. The CDR3 is 12 amino acids.

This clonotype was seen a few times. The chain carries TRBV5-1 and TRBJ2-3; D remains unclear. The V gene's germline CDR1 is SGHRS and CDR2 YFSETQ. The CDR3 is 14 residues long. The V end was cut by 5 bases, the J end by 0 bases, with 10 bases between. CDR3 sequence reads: CASSKGVSTDTQYF. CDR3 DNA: TGCGCCAGCAGTAAAGGCGTTAGCACAGATACGCAGTATTTT.

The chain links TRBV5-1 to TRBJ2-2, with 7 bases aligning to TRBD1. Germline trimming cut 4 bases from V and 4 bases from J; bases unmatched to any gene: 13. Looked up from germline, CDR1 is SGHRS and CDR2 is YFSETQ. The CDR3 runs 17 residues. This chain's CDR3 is CASSPRQGIVTTGELFF. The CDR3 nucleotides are TGCGCCAGCAGCCCTCGACAGGGAATTGTGACCACCGGGGAGCTGTTTTTT.

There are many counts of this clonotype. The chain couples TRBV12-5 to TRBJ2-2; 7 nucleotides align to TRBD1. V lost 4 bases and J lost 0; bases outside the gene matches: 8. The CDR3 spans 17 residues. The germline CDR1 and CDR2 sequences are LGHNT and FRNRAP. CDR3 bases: TGTGCTAGTGGTTCGCCCCGGGACAGAGCGAACACCGGGGAGCTGTTTTTT. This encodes CASGSPRDRANTGELFF.

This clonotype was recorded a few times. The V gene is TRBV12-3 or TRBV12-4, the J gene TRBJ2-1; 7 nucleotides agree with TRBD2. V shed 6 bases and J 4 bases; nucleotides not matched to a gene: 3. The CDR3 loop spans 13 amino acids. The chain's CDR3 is CASRGGEYNEQFF. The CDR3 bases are TGTGCCAGCAGGGGAGGGGAGTACAATGAGCAGTTCTTC.

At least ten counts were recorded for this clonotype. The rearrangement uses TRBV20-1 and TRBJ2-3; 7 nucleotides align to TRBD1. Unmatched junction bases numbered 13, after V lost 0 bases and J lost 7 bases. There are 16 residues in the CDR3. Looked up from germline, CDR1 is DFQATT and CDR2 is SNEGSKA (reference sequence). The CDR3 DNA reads TGCAGTGCTAGAGATCCCGGGACAGCCACACCTTATACGCAGTATTTT. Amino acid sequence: CSARDPGTATPYTQYF.

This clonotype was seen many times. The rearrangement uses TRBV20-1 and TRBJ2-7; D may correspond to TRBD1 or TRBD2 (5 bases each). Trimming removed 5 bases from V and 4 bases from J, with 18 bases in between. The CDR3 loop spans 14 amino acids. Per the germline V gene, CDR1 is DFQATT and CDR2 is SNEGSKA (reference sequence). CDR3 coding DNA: TGCAGTGCTCCCGGCGTGGGGGTTCTTTACGAGCAGTACTTC. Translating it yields CSAPGVGVLYEQYF.

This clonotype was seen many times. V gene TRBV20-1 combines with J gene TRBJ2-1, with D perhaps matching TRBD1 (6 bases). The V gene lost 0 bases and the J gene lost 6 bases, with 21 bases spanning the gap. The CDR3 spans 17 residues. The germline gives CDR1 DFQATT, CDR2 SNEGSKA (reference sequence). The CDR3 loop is CSARDNLQGLRSNEQFF. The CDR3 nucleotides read TGCAGTGCTAGAGACAACCTACAGGGATTAAGGTCCAATGAGCAGTTCTTC.

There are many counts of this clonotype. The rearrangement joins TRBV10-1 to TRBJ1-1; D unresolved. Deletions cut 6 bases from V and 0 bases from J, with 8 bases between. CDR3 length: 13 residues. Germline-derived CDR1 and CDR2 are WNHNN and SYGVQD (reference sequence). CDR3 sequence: CASRWNMNTEAFF. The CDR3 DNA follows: TGCGCCAGCAGATGGAACATGAACACTGAAGCTTTCTTT.

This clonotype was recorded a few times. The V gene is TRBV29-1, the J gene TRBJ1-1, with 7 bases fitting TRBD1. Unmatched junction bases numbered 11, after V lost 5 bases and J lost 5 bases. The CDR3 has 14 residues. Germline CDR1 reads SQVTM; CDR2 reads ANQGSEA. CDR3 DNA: TGCAGCGTTCCCTCCACCGACAGGGTAACTGAAGCTTTCTTT. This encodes CSVPSTDRVTEAFF.

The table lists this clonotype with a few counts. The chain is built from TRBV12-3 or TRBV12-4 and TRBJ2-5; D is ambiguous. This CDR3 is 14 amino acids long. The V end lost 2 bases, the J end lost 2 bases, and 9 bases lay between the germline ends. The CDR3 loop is CASSLFVRQETQYF. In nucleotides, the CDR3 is TGTGCCAGCAGTTTATTTGTCCGGCAAGAGACCCAGTACTTC.

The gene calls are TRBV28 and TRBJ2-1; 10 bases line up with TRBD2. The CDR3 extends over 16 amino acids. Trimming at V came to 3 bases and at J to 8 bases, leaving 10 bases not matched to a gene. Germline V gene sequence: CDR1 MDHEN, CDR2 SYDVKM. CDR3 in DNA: TGTGCCAGCAGTTTCTGGGTAGCGGGAGGTGTCCATGAGCAGTTCTTC. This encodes CASSFWVAGGVHEQFF.

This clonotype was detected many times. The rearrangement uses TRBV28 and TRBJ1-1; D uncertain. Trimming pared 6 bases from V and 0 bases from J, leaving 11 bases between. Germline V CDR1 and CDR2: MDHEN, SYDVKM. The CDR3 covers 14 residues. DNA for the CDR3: TGTGCCAGCAGGACGCAGAGCATGAACACTGAAGCTTTCTTT. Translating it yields CASRTQSMNTEAFF.

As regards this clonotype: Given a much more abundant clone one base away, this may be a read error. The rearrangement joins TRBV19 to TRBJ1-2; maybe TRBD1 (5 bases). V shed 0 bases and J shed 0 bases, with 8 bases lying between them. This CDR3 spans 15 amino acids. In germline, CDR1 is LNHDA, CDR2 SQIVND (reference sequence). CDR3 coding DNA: TGTGCCAGTAGTATAGATGCAGGGACTAACTATGGCTACACCTTC. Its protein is CASSIDAGTNYGYTF.

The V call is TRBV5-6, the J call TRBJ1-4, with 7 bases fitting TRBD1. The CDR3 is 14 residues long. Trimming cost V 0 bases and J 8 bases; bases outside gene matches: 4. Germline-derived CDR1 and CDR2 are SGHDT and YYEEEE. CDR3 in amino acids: CASSLGQGHEKLFF. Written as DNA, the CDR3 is TGTGCCAGCAGCTTGGGACAGGGACACGAAAAACTGTTTTTT.

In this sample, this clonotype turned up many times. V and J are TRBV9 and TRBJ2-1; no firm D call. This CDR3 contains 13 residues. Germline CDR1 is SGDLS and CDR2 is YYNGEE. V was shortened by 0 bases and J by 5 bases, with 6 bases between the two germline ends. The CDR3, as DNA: TGTGCCAGCAGCGTAGCAAGTAACAATGAGCAGTTCTTC. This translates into CASSVASNNEQFF.

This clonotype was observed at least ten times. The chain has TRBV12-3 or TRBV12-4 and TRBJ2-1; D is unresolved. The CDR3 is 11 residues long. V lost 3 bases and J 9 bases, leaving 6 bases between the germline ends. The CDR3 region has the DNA TGTGCCAGCAGTTTTGGACGTGAGCAGTTCTTC. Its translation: CASSFGREQFF.

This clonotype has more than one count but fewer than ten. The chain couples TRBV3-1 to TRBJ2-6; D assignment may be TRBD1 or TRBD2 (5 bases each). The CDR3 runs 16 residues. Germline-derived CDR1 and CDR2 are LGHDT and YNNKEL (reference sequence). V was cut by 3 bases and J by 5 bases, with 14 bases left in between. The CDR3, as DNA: TGTGCCAGCAGCCACCGGGGCCGGGCCTGGGCCAACGTCCTGACTTTC. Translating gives CASSHRGRAWANVLTF. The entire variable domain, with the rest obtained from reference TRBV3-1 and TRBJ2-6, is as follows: DTAVSQTPKYLVTQMGNDKSIKCEQNLGHDTMYWYKQDSKKFLKIMFSYNNKELIINETVPNRFSPKSPDKAHLNLHINSLELGDSAVYFCASSHRGRAWANVLTFGAGSRLTVL.

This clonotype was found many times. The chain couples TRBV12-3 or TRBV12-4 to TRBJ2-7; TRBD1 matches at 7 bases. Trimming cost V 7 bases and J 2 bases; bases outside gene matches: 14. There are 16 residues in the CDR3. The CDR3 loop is CASTSSDRAFAYEQYF. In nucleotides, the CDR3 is TGTGCCAGCACCTCGTCCGACAGGGCATTCGCCTACGAGCAGTACTTC.

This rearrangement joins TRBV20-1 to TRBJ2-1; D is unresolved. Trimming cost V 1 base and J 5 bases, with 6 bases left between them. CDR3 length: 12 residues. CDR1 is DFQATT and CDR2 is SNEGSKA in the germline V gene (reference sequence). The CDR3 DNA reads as TGCAGTGCTAGAGCAGGACACAATGAGCAGTTCTTC. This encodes CSARAGHNEQFF.

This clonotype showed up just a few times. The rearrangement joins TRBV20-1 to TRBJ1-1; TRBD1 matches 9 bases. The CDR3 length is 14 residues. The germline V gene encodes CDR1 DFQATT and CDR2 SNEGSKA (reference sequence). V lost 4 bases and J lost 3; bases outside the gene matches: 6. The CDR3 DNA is TGCAGTGCTATTACAGGGGGCGCTTACACTGAAGCTTTCTTT. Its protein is CSAITGGAYTEAFF.

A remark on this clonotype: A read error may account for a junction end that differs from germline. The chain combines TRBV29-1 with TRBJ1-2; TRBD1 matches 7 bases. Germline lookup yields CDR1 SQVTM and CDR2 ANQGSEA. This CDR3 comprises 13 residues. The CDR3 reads CSVRDSSHYGHTF. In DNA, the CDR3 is TGCAGCGTCAGGGACAGCTCACATTATGGCCACACCTTC.